In its sample, the clone carrying this T cell receptor (beta chain) was seen a few times. The antigen is unknown. This record comes from a study of identical twins. Study-wide results and caveats: Out-of-frame sharing of TCR alpha in monozygotic twins was underestimated by models. The study found weaker excess twin sharing in beta out-of-frame sequences.

Trimming took 4 bases from V and 5 from J; bases not matched to a gene: 8. The CDR3 has 15 residues. From germline, CDR1 is SGDLS and CDR2 YYNGEE. TCRdb ran MiXCR on the 5' RACE reads and lists one entry per CDR3 protein. The table records some 900,000 distinct CDR3 sequences, roughly an eighth of them present only once. This sample was also put to use in a study of yellow fever vaccine responses in identical twins. That source adds: Twins reportedly showed a vaccine T cell response that seemed partly convergent and partly personalized.

Sequencing input: PBMCs. This chain uses TRBV9 with TRBJ2-7; TRBD1 matches 11 bases. The TCR was taken from a young woman in good health. CDR3 protein: CASSPRDRGAHEQYF. CDR3 sequence (DNA): TGTGCCAGCAGCCCCCGGGACAGGGGGGCCCACGAGCAGTACTTC.